A single sample gave rise to the 2 T cell receptor beta chains below, sequenced in a study of blood T cell repertoires in COVID-19. Profiled with immunoSEQ multiplex PCR; TCRdb holds only in-frame clones, not every one. Counted here are 250,000 to 300,000 clones, more than 75% occurring once; the ten biggest clones make up 2.3%. Sequenced input: PBMCs or T cells enriched from blood (not recorded which). These TCRs come from a middle-aged woman with acute COVID-19.

V and J are TRBV7-2 and TRBJ2-5, with D possibly TRBD1 on 5 matching bases. The V and J ends lost 0 bases and 4 bases respectively, with 9 bases between them. The CDR3 covers 14 residues. Per germline, CDR1 SGHTA and CDR2 FQGNSA. The CDR3 here is CASSLAGLGETQYF. CDR3 DNA: TGTGCCAGCAGCTTAGCGGGGCTCGGAGAGACCCAGTACTTC.

V gene TRBV20-1 combines with J gene TRBJ1-1; no firm D call. The CDR3 extends over 11 amino acids. Germline lookup yields CDR1 DFQATT and CDR2 SNEGSKA (reference sequence). With 6 bases removed from V and 8 bases from J, the gap between germline ends came to 13 bases. The CDR3 sequence is CSAQRQFEAFF. In nucleotides, the CDR3 is TGCAGTGCGCAAAGACAATTCGAAGCTTTCTTT.